A selection of T cell receptor beta chains follows, all from one sample in a study of early T cells in non-severe SARS-CoV-2 infection. TCRdb called the 5' RACE reads again in MiXCR, with one record for every CDR3 protein. The table records some 46,000 distinct CDR3 sequences, 9.3% of them present only once. Sequences were obtained from whole blood. All receptors derive from an adult who was a healthcare worker with PCR-confirmed SARS-CoV-2 infection or an uninfected control (not recorded which). CDR3s include the opening cysteine and the closing phenylalanine or tryptophan. A D gene is named only where the DNA matches it firmly. Size is stated for part of the rows, as once, few or many counts, or as a class when the clone is expanded.

CDR3 length,clone size,V gene,D gene,J gene,CDR3 DNA,CDR3 protein
23,few,TRBV7-8,TRBD2,TRBJ2-1,TGTGCCAGCAGCTCGCCCGGGACTAGCGGGAGTTCGCCGGTCAACAGCTCCTACAATGAGCAGTTCTTC,CASSSPGTSGSSPVNSSYNEQFF
15,NA,TRBV5-3,TRBD1,TRBJ1-4,TGTGCCAGAAGCTTGAAGACAGGGGGCGAAGAAAAACTGTTTTTT,CARSLKTGGEEKLFF
14,few,TRBV7-9,NA,TRBJ2-3,TGTGCCAGCAGCTTATCCCGGGGAACAGATACGCAGTATTTT,CASSLSRGTDTQYF
18,many,TRBV7-2,NA,TRBJ2-6,TGTGCCAGCAGCTTAGGAGCAGGGTCCAACTCTGGGGCCAACGTCCTGACTTTC,CASSLGAGSNSGANVLTF
15,many,TRBV28,NA,TRBJ2-1,TGTGCCAGCAGTTTAAGGGGTCCCCACGACAATGAGCAGTTCTTC,CASSLRGPHDNEQFF
14,many,TRBV5-1,NA,TRBJ2-3,TGCGCCAGCAGTCGGCGGGACCGCACAGATACGCAGTATTTT,CASSRRDRTDTQYF
15,few,TRBV6-4,TRBD2,TRBJ2-3,TGTGCCAGCAGTGCTCTAGCGGGAGGGCCCCATACGCAGTATTTT,CASSALAGGPHTQYF
15,few,TRBV6-6,TRBD2,TRBJ2-7,TGTGCCAGCAGTGAACGACTAGCGGGAGCCTACGAGCAGTACTTC,CASSERLAGAYEQYF
15,many,TRBV10-3,NA,TRBJ1-1,TGTGCCATCAGTGAACCAGGGGAAAAGAACACTGAAGCTTTCTTT,CAISEPGEKNTEAFF
15,few,TRBV28,NA,TRBJ2-5,TGTGCCAGCAGCGACTTTAGCGGACGTCAAGAGACCCAGTACTTC,CASSDFSGRQETQYF
15,NA,TRBV6-6,NA,TRBJ1-6,TGTGCCAGCAGGGGGGACACCGGCTATAATTCACCCCTCCACTTT,CASRGDTGYNSPLHF